This T cell receptor beta chain is drawn from a study of human T cells and chemical hapten exposure. V dropped 7 bases and J dropped 10 bases, with 18 bases sitting between them. The CDR3 is made up of 14 amino acids. The germline V gene encodes CDR1 SGHRS and CDR2 YFSETQ. A single record per CDR3 protein comes from TCRdb applying MiXCR to the RACE reads. Counted here are 95,000 to 150,000 distinct CDR3 sequences, about 13% occurring once; the ten biggest clones make up about 0.9%. Time point defined: patch test 1, 2 weeks after DPC sensitization. Treatment in this sample: therapeutic diphenylcyclopropenone sensitization with weekly scalp DPC.

The specimen was whole blood, collected in connection with sensitization to the hapten diphenylcyclopropenone (DPC). The chain uses TRBV5-1 and TRBJ1-6; a weak D match, TRBD1 (6 bases). The TCR comes from a man between 18 and 29 years old with alopecia areata. Some clones in this sample may be carry-over from other donors' samples. The CDR3 sequence: CASRGTTPRSPLHF. In DNA, the CDR3 is TGCGCCAGCCGTGGGACAACCCCAAGGTCACCCCTCCACTTT.